This entry lists 20 T cell receptor beta chains sequenced from one sample in a study of CD8 T cells in Susac syndrome. Reverse transcription of about 0.5 to 1 ug RNA was carried out with random hexamers. One entry per CDR3 protein, called by TCRdb with MiXCR from the immunoSEQ multiplex PCR reads. The sample lists about 190,000 distinct CDR3 sequences; nearly 97% were seen once. Input material: CD4+ T cells from PBMCs. These TCRs come from a human donor with Susac syndrome.

The V and J genes are TRBV6-2 or TRBV6-3 and TRBJ2-7; TRBD1 agrees at 7 bases. J was trimmed by 4 bases and V by 9 bases; bases with no gene match: 9. Germline V lookup: CDR1 MNHEY, CDR2 SVGEGT. There are 13 residues in the CDR3. CDR3 loop: CASTGQTLYEQYF. The CDR3 DNA follows: TGTGCCAGTACGGGACAGACTCTGTACGAGCAGTACTTC.

This clonotype appeared once. The chain carries TRBV12-5 and TRBJ2-2; 7 nucleotides align to TRBD2. Germline values: CDR1 LGHNT, CDR2 FRNRAP. Losses at the gene ends were 6 bases for V and 6 bases for J; bases not matched to a gene: 4. The CDR3 covers 13 residues. CDR3 DNA: TGTGCTAGTGGCCAGACTAGCCCCGGGGAGCTGTTTTTT. Its protein product is CASGQTSPGELFF.

This clonotype is a singleton in its sample. V and J are TRBV10-3 and TRBJ1-6, with TRBD1 matching over 8 bases. From germline, CDR1 is ENHRY and CDR2 SYGVKD. J was trimmed by 9 bases and V by 6 bases; bases with no gene match: 10. This CDR3 region has 15 residues. Here the CDR3 DNA reads TGTGCCATCAGCCTATTGGACAGGGATTCTTCACCCCTCCACTTT. Translated, it gives CAISLLDRDSSPLHF.

The V and J genes are TRBV10-3 and TRBJ1-2, with TRBD1 matching 8 bases. CDR3 length: 16 amino acids. The ends lost 11 bases at V and 7 bases at J; junction bases unmatched: 21. CDR1 and CDR2 from the germline V gene are ENHRY and SYGVKD. CDR3 in DNA: TGTGCCGCCTCCTCCACGCCGGGACAGGAATATGGTGGCTACACCTTC. Protein: CAASSTPGQEYGGYTF.

The chain recombines TRBV11-2 with TRBJ1-6; 7 bases agree with TRBD1. V shed 3 bases and J 10 bases; nucleotides not matched to a gene: 6. The length of the CDR3 is 14 residues. Germline CDR1 and CDR2: SGHAT and FQNNGV. The CDR3 coding sequence is TGTGCCAGCAGCTTTGACAGGGTTAGGTCACCCCTCCACTTT. It is translated as CASSFDRVRSPLHF.

The V and J genes are TRBV30 and TRBJ1-1, with a possible D match to TRBD1 (5 bases). The CDR3 spans 13 residues. The V and J ends lost 0 bases and 3 bases respectively, with 8 bases between them. Germline CDR1 GTSNPN, CDR2 SVGIG (reference sequence). The CDR3: CAWSVRGHTEAFF. The CDR3 DNA sequence: TGTGCCTGGAGTGTAAGGGGCCACACTGAAGCTTTCTTT.

V gene TRBV7-8 combines with J gene TRBJ2-2; D might be TRBD1 or TRBD2, each matching 5 bases. V was pared by 2 bases and J by 5 bases, with 15 bases between. The CDR3 length is 16 residues. Germline V gives CDR1 SGHVS, CDR2 FQNEAQ. The CDR3 spells CASSLLRGRGTGELFF. The CDR3 DNA follows: TGTGCCAGCAGCTTACTAAGGGGCCGAGGGACCGGGGAGCTGTTTTTT.

The V call is TRBV4-2, the J call TRBJ2-5; tentative D call: TRBD1 (7 bases). The CDR3 spans 17 residues. Germline V gives CDR1 LGHNA, CDR2 YNFKEQ. V was pared by 0 bases and J by 2 bases, with 16 bases between. Here the CDR3 reads CASSQESFAGQQETQYF. CDR3 DNA: TGTGCCAGCAGCCAAGAGTCATTCGCGGGACAGCAAGAGACCCAGTACTTC.

The table lists this clonotype with a count of one. The chain recombines TRBV5-1 with TRBJ2-7; 7 bases agree with TRBD2. The V gene's germline CDR1 is SGHRS and CDR2 YFSETQ. V was clipped by 7 bases and J by 2 bases; unmatched bases: 6. CDR3 length: 13 amino acids. The DNA of the CDR3 is TGCGCCAGCGTTGGGGACTACGCCTACGAGCAGTACTTC. Protein sequence: CASVGDYAYEQYF.

This clonotype was picked up one time. V and J are TRBV30 and TRBJ2-1; no definite D call. CDR1 and CDR2 from the germline V gene are GTSNPN and SVGIG (reference sequence). The CDR3 runs to 14 residues. Trimming pared 4 bases from V and 0 bases from J, leaving 10 bases between. The CDR3 region has the DNA TGTGCCTGGACGGACGGTAGCTCCTACAATGAGCAGTTCTTC. As protein: CAWTDGSSYNEQFF.

The V and J genes are TRBV15 and TRBJ2-1, with D perhaps being TRBD1 or TRBD2 (5 bases each). Germline V lookup: CDR1 LNHNV, CDR2 YYDKDF (reference sequence). Trimming took 0 bases from V and 6 from J, leaving 12 bases between them. This CDR3 is 15 amino acids long. CDR3 region: CATSRDLAGSNEQFF. The CDR3 DNA sequence: TGTGCCACCAGCAGAGATCTGGCAGGGAGCAATGAGCAGTTCTTC.

The gene calls are TRBV6-5 and TRBJ1-2; D call uncertain. V lost 6 bases and J 8 bases, leaving 16 bases between the germline ends. The CDR3 totals 13 residues. Germline lookup yields CDR1 MNHEY and CDR2 SVGAGI. CDR3 sequence: CASSYLVSGGYTF. CDR3 nucleotides: TGTGCCAGCAGCTACCTTGTATCGGGCGGCTACACCTTC.

V gene TRBV6-5 combines with J gene TRBJ2-2, with D hard to call. Trimming took 8 bases from V and 7 from J, leaving 8 bases between them. Germline CDR1 MNHEY, CDR2 SVGAGI. The CDR3 is 11 residues long. DNA of the CDR3: TGTGCCAGCGGAGACATCGGGGAGCTGTTTTTT. Translated: CASGDIGELFF.

The chain recombines TRBV12-3 or TRBV12-4 with TRBJ2-1, with 11 bases identical to TRBD2. With 3 bases clipped from V and 7 bases from J, the junction kept 5 bases outside the gene matches. The CDR3 has 15 residues. CDR3 loop: CASSLGSGGVNEQFF. CDR3 DNA sequence: TGTGCCAGCAGTTTGGGTAGCGGGGGGGTTAATGAGCAGTTCTTC.

The CDR3 loop is CAWSHGVRTEAFF. DNA for the CDR3: TGTGCCTGGAGCCACGGGGTTCGCACTGAAGCTTTCTTT. The chain joins TRBV30 to TRBJ1-1; D is unresolved. Per the germline V gene, CDR1 is GTSNPN and CDR2 is SVGIG (reference sequence). Trimming removed 3 bases from V and 4 bases from J, with 12 bases in between. This CDR3 contains 13 residues.

This chain joins TRBV7-9 and TRBJ1-2, with D perhaps TRBD1 (6 bases). This CDR3 is 17 amino acids long. Germline-derived CDR1 and CDR2 are SEHNR and FQNEAQ (reference sequence). Trimming took off 2 bases at V and 4 bases at J, with 20 bases between the two ends. Here the CDR3 DNA reads TGTGCCAGCAGCTTAAGTACAGGGTTGAGGTCTTCCTATGGCTACACCTTC. Amino acids: CASSLSTGLRSSYGYTF.

The gene calls are TRBV20-1 and TRBJ2-1; D is unclear. Germline CDR1 is DFQATT and CDR2 is SNEGSKA (reference sequence). The CDR3 has 11 residues. Trimming took 5 bases from V and 7 from J, leaving 9 bases between them. CDR3 protein: CSARNSNEQFF. DNA of the CDR3: TGCAGTGCTCGCAATAGTAATGAGCAGTTCTTC.

The V call is TRBV12-3 or TRBV12-4, the J call TRBJ2-3; D uncertain. Trimming shortened V by 6 bases and J by 0 bases, and 10 bases separated the two germline ends. The CDR3 is 14 residues long. CDR3 coding DNA: TGTGCCAGCAGCCTTCGGGCTAGCACAGATACGCAGTATTTT. Translated: CASSLRASTDTQYF.

The V call is TRBV7-8, the J call TRBJ1-2; D is perhaps TRBD1 (6 bases). The CDR3 spans 16 residues. Germline loops: CDR1 SGHVS, CDR2 FQNEAQ. Deletions cut 4 bases from V and 0 bases from J, with 15 bases between. The CDR3 loop reads CASSSPRTASNYGYTF. The CDR3 region has the DNA TGTGCCAGCAGCTCCCCCCGGACAGCCTCTAACTATGGCTACACCTTC.

V is TRBV20-1 and J is TRBJ1-4; D remains ambiguous. This CDR3 spans 13 amino acids. CDR1 is DFQATT, CDR2 SNEGSKA, per germline (reference sequence). Between the trimmed V and J ends, which lost 3 bases and 6 bases, there was a span of 11 bases. CDR3 residues: CSARELFYEKLFF. CDR3 DNA sequence: TGCAGTGCTAGGGAACTTTTCTATGAAAAACTGTTTTTT.